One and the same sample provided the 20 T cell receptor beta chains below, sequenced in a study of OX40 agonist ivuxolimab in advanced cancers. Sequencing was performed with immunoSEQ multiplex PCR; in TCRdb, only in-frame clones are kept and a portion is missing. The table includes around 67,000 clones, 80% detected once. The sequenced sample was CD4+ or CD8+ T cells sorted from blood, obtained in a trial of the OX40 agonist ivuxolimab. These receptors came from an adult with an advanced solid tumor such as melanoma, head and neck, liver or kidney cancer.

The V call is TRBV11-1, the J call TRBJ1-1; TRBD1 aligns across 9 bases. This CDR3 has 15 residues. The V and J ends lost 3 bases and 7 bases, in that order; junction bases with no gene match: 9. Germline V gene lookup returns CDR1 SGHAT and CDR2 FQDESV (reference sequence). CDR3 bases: TGTGCCAGCAGCTTGATGACAGGGGGTTTAGGTGAAGCTTTCTTT. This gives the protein CASSLMTGGLGEAFF.

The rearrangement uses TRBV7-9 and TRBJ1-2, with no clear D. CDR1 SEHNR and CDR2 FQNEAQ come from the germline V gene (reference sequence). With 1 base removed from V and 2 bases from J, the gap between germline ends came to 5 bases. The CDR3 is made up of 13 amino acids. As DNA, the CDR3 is TGTGCCAGCAGCTTAGGACTAAACTATGGCTACACCTTC. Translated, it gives CASSLGLNYGYTF.

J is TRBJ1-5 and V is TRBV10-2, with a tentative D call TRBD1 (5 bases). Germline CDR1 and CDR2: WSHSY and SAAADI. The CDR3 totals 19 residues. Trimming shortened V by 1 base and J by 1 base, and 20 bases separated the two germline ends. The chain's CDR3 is CASSEFSGLGERSNQPQHF. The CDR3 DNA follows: TGCGCCAGCAGTGAGTTTTCAGGGCTGGGGGAGAGAAGCAATCAGCCCCAGCATTTT.

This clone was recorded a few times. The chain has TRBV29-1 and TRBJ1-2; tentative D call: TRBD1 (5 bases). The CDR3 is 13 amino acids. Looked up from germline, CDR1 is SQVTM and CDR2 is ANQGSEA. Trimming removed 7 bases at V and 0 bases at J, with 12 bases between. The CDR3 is CSATAGTNYGYTF. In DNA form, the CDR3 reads TGCAGCGCGACCGCAGGGACTAACTATGGCTACACCTTC.

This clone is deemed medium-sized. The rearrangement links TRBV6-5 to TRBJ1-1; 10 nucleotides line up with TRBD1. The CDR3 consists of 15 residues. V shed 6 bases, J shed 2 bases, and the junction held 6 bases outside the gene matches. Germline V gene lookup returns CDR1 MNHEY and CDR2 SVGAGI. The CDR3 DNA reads TGTGCCAGCAGCCCCCGGGACAGGGGAAACACTGAAGCTTTCTTT. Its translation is CASSPRDRGNTEAFF.

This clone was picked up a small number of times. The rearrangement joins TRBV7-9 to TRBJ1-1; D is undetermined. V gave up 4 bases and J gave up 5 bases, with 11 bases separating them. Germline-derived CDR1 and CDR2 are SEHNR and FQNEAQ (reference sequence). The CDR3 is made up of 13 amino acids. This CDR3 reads CASSSPGRTEAFF. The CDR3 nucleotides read TGTGCCAGCAGCTCTCCTGGACGGACTGAAGCTTTCTTT. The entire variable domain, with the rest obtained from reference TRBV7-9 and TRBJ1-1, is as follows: DTGVSQNPRHKITKRGQNVTFRCDPISEHNRLYWYRQTLGQGPEFLTYFQNEAQLEKSRLLSDRFSAERPKGSFSTLEIQRTEQGDSAMYLCASSSPGRTEAFFGQGTRLTVV.

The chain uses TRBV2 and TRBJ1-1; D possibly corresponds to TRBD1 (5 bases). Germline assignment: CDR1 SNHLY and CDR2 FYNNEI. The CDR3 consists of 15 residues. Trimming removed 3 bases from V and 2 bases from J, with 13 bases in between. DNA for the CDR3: TGTGCCAGCAGTGAGGAGGGACGGCTAAACACTGAAGCTTTCTTT. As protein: CASSEEGRLNTEAFF.

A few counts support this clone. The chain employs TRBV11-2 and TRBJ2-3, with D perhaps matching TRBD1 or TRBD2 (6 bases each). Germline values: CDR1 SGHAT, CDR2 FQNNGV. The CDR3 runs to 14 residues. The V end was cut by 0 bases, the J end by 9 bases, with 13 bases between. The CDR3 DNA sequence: TGTGCCAGCAGCTTAGATCCGGGGGCCAGCACGCAGTATTTT. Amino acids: CASSLDPGASTQYF.

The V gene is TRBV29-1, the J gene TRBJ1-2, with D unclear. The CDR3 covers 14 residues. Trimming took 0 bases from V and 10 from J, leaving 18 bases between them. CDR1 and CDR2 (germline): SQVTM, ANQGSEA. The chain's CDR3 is CSVEDPAGSVVYTF. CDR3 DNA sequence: TGCAGCGTTGAAGATCCGGCCGGGAGCGTTGTCTACACCTTC.

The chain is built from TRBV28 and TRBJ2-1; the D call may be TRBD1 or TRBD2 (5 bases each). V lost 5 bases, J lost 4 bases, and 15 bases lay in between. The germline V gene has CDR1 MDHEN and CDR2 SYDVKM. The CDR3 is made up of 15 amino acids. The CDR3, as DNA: TGTGCCAGCAGTACCCCGGGACGCCCATACAATGAGCAGTTCTTC. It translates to CASSTPGRPYNEQFF.

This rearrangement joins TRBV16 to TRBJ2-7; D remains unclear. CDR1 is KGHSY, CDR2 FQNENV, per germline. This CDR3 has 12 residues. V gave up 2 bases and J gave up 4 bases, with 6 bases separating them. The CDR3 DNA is TGTGCCAGCAGCCAAGCAGGTTACGAGCAGTACTTC. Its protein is CASSQAGYEQYF. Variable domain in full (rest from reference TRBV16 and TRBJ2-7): GEEVAQTPKHLVRGEGQKAKLYCAPIKGHSYVFWYQQVLKNEFKFLISFQNENVFDETGMPKERFSAKCLPNSPCSLEIQATKLEDSAVYFCASSQAGYEQYFGPGTRLTVT.

The CDR3, as DNA: TGTGCCTTCAACGCACAGAGGGGGGATGTAAATGAAAAACTGTTTTTT. Protein: CAFNAQRGDVNEKLFF. V gene TRBV30 combines with J gene TRBJ1-4; a weak D match, TRBD1 (6 bases). Germline loops: CDR1 GTSNPN, CDR2 SVGIG (reference sequence). V lost 7 bases, J lost 5 bases, and 23 bases lay in between. CDR3 length: 16 amino acids.

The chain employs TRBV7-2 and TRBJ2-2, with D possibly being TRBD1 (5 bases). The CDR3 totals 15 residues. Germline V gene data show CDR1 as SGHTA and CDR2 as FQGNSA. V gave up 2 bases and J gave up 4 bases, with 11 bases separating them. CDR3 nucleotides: TGTGCCAGCAGCTTAATTAGGACACCCACCGGGGAGCTGTTTTTT. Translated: CASSLIRTPTGELFF.

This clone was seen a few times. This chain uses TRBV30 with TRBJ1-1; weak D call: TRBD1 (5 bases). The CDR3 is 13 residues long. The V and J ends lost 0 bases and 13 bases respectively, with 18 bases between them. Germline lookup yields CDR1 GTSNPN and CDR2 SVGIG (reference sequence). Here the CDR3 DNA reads TGTGCCTGGAGTGTCAAGGGTATGCAGGGCGGTTTCTTT. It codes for CAWSVKGMQGGFF.

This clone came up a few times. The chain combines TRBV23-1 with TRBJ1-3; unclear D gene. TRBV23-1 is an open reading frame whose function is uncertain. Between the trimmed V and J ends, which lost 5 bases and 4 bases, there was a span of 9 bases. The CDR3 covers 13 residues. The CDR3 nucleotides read TGCGCCAGCAGTAGGAGGCTCGGAAACACCATATATTTT. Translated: CASSRRLGNTIYF.

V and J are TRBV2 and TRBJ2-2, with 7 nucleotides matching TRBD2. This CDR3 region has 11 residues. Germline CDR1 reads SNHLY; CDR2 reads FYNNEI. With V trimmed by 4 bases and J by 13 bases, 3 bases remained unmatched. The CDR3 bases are TGTGCCAGCAGTGGCGGACTAGGGCTGTTTTTT. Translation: CASSGGLGLFF.

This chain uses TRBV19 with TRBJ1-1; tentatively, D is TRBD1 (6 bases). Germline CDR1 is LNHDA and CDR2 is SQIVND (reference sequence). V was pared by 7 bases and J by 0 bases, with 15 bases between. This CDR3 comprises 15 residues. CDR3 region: CASKPRQALNTEAFF. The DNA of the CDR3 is TGTGCCAGTAAACCCCGACAGGCCCTGAACACTGAAGCTTTCTTT.

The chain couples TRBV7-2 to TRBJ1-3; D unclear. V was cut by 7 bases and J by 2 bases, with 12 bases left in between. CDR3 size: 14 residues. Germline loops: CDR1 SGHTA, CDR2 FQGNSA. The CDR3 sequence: CASISRKAGNTIYF. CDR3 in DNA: TGTGCCAGCATCAGCCGAAAGGCTGGAAACACCATATATTTT.

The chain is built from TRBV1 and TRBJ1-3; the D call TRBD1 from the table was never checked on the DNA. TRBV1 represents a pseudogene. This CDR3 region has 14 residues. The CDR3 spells CTSSQDRTGNTIYF. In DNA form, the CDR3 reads TGCACCAGCAGCCAAGACAGGACTGGAAACACCATATATTTT.

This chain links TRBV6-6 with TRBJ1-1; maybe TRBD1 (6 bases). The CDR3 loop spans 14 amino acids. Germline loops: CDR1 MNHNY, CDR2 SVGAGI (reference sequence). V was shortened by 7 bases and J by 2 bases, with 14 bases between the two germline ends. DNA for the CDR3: TGTGCCAGCAAACTACAGGGTGGAAACACTGAAGCTTTCTTT. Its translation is CASKLQGGNTEAFF.